The 32 T cell receptor beta chains given below trace back to one sample, sequenced in a study of T cell responses to AZD1222 COVID-19 vaccine. TCRdb's table, derived via immunoSEQ multiplex PCR, lists solely in-frame clones and lacks some. The repertoire holds approximately 180,000 clones, with 88% as singletons. The material sequenced was peripheral blood, taken 28 days after the second AZD1222 dose. The receptors stem from an adult who received the AZD1222 COVID-19 vaccine.

The rearrangement links TRBV7-9 to TRBJ1-2; D call uncertain. V lost 6 bases and J lost 6, with 17 bases in between. Germline V gene lookup returns CDR1 SEHNR and CDR2 FQNEAQ (reference sequence). The CDR3 sequence is 14 residues long. The CDR3 coding sequence is TGTGCCAGCAGGTACCTAGTCCGGGATGATGGCTACACCTTC. It yields the protein CASRYLVRDDGYTF.

The V call is TRBV28, the J call TRBJ2-7; possibly TRBD1 for D (6 bases). Germline V gene data show CDR1 as MDHEN and CDR2 as SYDVKM. The CDR3 has 17 residues. V lost 4 bases to trimming and J lost 4 bases, with 23 bases between them. CDR3 residues: CASSSPSVWDTAYEQYF. The CDR3 nucleotides read TGTGCCAGCAGTTCCCCTTCCGTTTGGGACACGGCGTACGAGCAGTACTTC.

V usage is TRBV6-5 and J usage is TRBJ1-6; D call uncertain. This CDR3 comprises 15 residues. Germline V gene lookup returns CDR1 MNHEY and CDR2 SVGAGI. Trimming left V 5 bases short and J 4 bases short, with 12 bases between. The CDR3 DNA follows: TGTGCCAGCAGTACCGACTGGACTTATAATTCACCCCTCCACTTT. It is translated as CASSTDWTYNSPLHF.

The V gene is TRBV28, the J gene TRBJ1-2; 8 positions match TRBD1. The V and J ends lost 4 bases and 3 bases, in that order; junction bases with no gene match: 7. This CDR3 contains 15 residues. Germline V gene sequence: CDR1 MDHEN, CDR2 SYDVKM. The CDR3 region is CASSSPGQGDYGYTF. In DNA form, the CDR3 reads TGTGCCAGCAGTTCGCCAGGACAGGGCGACTATGGCTACACCTTC.

The rearrangement joins TRBV7-2 to TRBJ2-5, with D perhaps matching TRBD2 (7 bases). Germline V gene sequence: CDR1 SGHTA, CDR2 FQGNSA. CDR3 length: 13 residues. Trimming removed 5 bases from V and 5 bases from J, with 12 bases in between. The CDR3 DNA reads TGTGCCAGCAGCCGTAAGGGGGGGGAGACCCAGTACTTC. Protein sequence: CASSRKGGETQYF.

The rearrangement joins TRBV7-8 to TRBJ2-7, with TRBD2 matching 7 bases. The germline V gene has CDR1 SGHVS and CDR2 FQNEAQ. The CDR3 has 17 residues. V dropped 5 bases and J dropped 3; count of bases not matched to a gene: 16. CDR3 DNA sequence: TGTGCCAGCAGCCCGGGAGGAGGGTCGCGCGGCGTCTACGAGCAGTACTTC. Protein sequence: CASSPGGGSRGVYEQYF.

This chain joins TRBV29-1 and TRBJ2-7; D unresolved. Trimming pared 4 bases from V and 0 bases from J, leaving 10 bases between. CDR1 and CDR2 from the germline V gene are SQVTM and ANQGSEA. This CDR3 has 13 amino acids. The CDR3 nucleotides are TGCAGCGTTGCCCAGGACCTCTCCTACGAGCAGTACTTC. Translated: CSVAQDLSYEQYF.

In this sample, this clone turned up once. The chain uses TRBV5-1 and TRBJ2-7; 9 bases map to TRBD1. The CDR3 has 14 residues. The V segment lost 2 bases and the J segment 4 bases; nucleotides outside the gene matches: 4. CDR1 and CDR2 (germline): SGHRS, YFSETQ. CDR3 sequence: CASSFEGQGYEQYF. CDR3 DNA: TGCGCCAGCAGCTTCGAGGGACAGGGTTACGAGCAGTACTTC.

The rearrangement uses TRBV14 and TRBJ2-7; D possibly corresponds to TRBD2 (6 bases). With 0 bases removed from V and 2 bases from J, the gap between germline ends came to 17 bases. Germline CDR1 and CDR2: SGHDN and FVKESK. CDR3 length: 17 amino acids. CDR3 sequence: CASSQDPLGRETYEQYF. The CDR3 DNA reads as TGTGCCAGCAGCCAAGATCCCCTCGGTCGGGAGACCTACGAGCAGTACTTC.

This clone was seen just once. V gene TRBV9 combines with J gene TRBJ1-3; no clear D gene. This CDR3 has 15 residues. V lost 2 bases and J lost 0, with 9 bases in between. CDR1 SGDLS and CDR2 YYNGEE come from the germline V gene. CDR3: CASSVGLISGNTIYF. In DNA form, the CDR3 reads TGTGCCAGCAGCGTCGGACTGATCTCTGGAAACACCATATATTTT.

The chain carries TRBV27 and TRBJ1-5, with D hard to call. Trimming cost V 0 bases and J 6 bases, with 9 bases left between them. The germline gives CDR1 MNHEY, CDR2 SMNVEV (reference sequence). The CDR3 consists of 14 residues. The CDR3 region is CASSLSLWGQPQHF. CDR3 nucleotides: TGTGCCAGCAGTTTATCTTTATGGGGTCAGCCCCAGCATTTT.

V gene TRBV2 combines with J gene TRBJ1-2, with 7 bases lining up with TRBD1. Trimming took 6 bases from V and 2 from J; bases not matched to a gene: 9. Germline lookup yields CDR1 SNHLY and CDR2 FYNNEI. The CDR3 consists of 15 residues. The CDR3 nucleotides are TGTGCCAGCAGAACCGGGACAGCCTCCAACTATGGCTACACCTTC. It specifies CASRTGTASNYGYTF.

The V call is TRBV19, the J call TRBJ2-1; 12 nucleotides agree with TRBD2. The CDR3 is made up of 16 amino acids. Losses at the gene ends were 4 bases for V and 9 bases for J; bases not matched to a gene: 10. The V gene's germline CDR1 is LNHDA and CDR2 SQIVND (reference sequence). The CDR3 DNA sequence: TGTGCCAGTAGTAGTTCGACTAGCGGGAGTAAGTCTGAGCAGTTCTTC. Amino acids: CASSSSTSGSKSEQFF.

V and J are TRBV19 and TRBJ1-1; TRBD1 agrees at 8 bases. The ends lost 4 bases at V and 6 bases at J; junction bases unmatched: 10. The CDR3 sequence is 15 residues long. The germline CDR1 and CDR2 sequences are LNHDA and SQIVND (reference sequence). The CDR3 loop reads CASSTTRQGSAEAFF. Here the CDR3 DNA reads TGTGCCAGTAGTACAACTCGACAGGGGAGCGCTGAAGCTTTCTTT.

The chain uses TRBV6-5 and TRBJ1-1; D gene unclear. The CDR3 has 14 amino acids. Germline V lookup: CDR1 MNHEY, CDR2 SVGAGI. V was cut by 7 bases and J by 1 base, with 13 bases left in between. The CDR3 DNA is TGTGCCAGCAACCCCCGGCCGGAGAACACTGAAGCTTTCTTT. Residues: CASNPRPENTEAFF.

The chain combines TRBV7-2 with TRBJ1-2, with 10 nucleotides matching TRBD1. The CDR3 is 14 amino acids. J gave up 12 bases and V 4 bases, and 11 bases lay outside the gene matches. The germline V gene encodes CDR1 SGHTA and CDR2 FQGNSA. Here the CDR3 reads CASSSPGQGRLHTF. The CDR3 DNA reads TGTGCCAGCAGCTCGCCGGGACAGGGGAGGCTACACACCTTC.

Only one count was recorded for this clone. The V call is TRBV19, the J call TRBJ2-7; the D gene is possibly TRBD1 (6 bases). The length of the CDR3 is 15 residues. V lost 3 bases and J lost 4, with 16 bases in between. The germline CDR1 and CDR2 sequences are LNHDA and SQIVND (reference sequence). As DNA, the CDR3 is TGTGCCAGTAGTATTAAGGGACATACAGGGTACGAGCAGTACTTC. This translates into CASSIKGHTGYEQYF. The entire variable domain, with the rest obtained from reference TRBV19 and TRBJ2-7, is as follows: DGGITQSPKYLFRKEGQNVTLSCEQNLNHDAMYWYRQDPGQGLRLIYYSQIVNDFQKGDIAEGYSVSREKKESFPLTVTSAQKNPTAFYLCASSIKGHTGYEQYFGPGTRLTVT.

The chain is built from TRBV7-2 and TRBJ2-7, with D perhaps matching TRBD1 (6 bases). The length of the CDR3 is 15 residues. Trimming took 1 base from V and 2 from J, leaving 12 bases between them. The germline CDR1 and CDR2 sequences are SGHTA and FQGNSA. CDR3: CASSLGDIGTYEQYF. CDR3 in DNA: TGTGCCAGCAGCTTAGGGGACATCGGAACCTACGAGCAGTACTTC. The entire variable domain, with the rest obtained from reference TRBV7-2 and TRBJ2-7, is as follows: GAGVSQSPSNKVTEKGKDVELRCDPISGHTALYWYRQSLGQGLEFLIYFQGNSAPDKSGLPSDRFSAERTGGSVSTLTIQRTQQEDSAVYLCASSLGDIGTYEQYFGPGTRLTVT.

This clone was found once. This sequence joins TRBV4-2 and TRBJ2-3; 11 nucleotides line up with TRBD2. V was pared by 4 bases and J by 4 bases, with 16 bases of the junction left unmatched. The germline V gene encodes CDR1 LGHNA and CDR2 YNFKEQ. CDR3 length: 19 residues. CDR3 in DNA: TGTGCCAGCAGCCGCAAAAGGCTAGCGGGAGGTGGGGTTGCAGATACGCAGTATTTT. Amino acids: CASSRKRLAGGGVADTQYF.

The V and J genes are TRBV29-1 and TRBJ2-7; 8 bases agree with TRBD2. The trim removed 0 bases at V and 7 bases at J, leaving 8 bases unmatched. The length of the CDR3 is 14 residues. Germline CDR1 SQVTM, CDR2 ANQGSEA. For the CDR3, the DNA is TGCAGCGTTGAAGACCGGGAGGGCTATACGGAGCAGTACTTC. Amino acid sequence: CSVEDREGYTEQYF.

This chain links TRBV5-6 with TRBJ2-7; 7 nucleotides agree with TRBD1. CDR1 is SGHDT and CDR2 is YYEEEE in the germline V gene. The junction had 9 bases not matched to a gene; V was cut back by 4 bases and J by 2 bases. The CDR3 contains 15 residues. The CDR3 region is CASSPSPGQTYEQYF. In nucleotides, the CDR3 is TGTGCCAGCAGCCCCTCACCGGGACAGACCTACGAGCAGTACTTC.

The chain has TRBV7-9 and TRBJ2-2, with D tentatively TRBD2 (6 bases). This CDR3 contains 14 residues. Trimming pared 7 bases from V and 2 bases from J, leaving 11 bases between. Germline CDR1 SEHNR, CDR2 FQNEAQ (reference sequence). This CDR3 is CASKPGVNTGELFF. In DNA, the CDR3 is TGTGCCAGCAAACCGGGAGTTAACACCGGGGAGCTGTTTTTT.

This chain joins TRBV19 and TRBJ1-2; no reliable D call. Germline-derived CDR1 and CDR2 are LNHDA and SQIVND (reference sequence). The CDR3 totals 14 residues. The V end lost 5 bases, the J end lost 4 bases, and 14 bases lay between the germline ends. Here the CDR3 DNA reads TGTGCCAGTAGTCCAGGACGCGGTTCCTATGGCTACACCTTC. Translated, it gives CASSPGRGSYGYTF.

The rearrangement joins TRBV7-2 to TRBJ2-1; 11 bases agree with TRBD2. CDR1 is SGHTA and CDR2 is FQGNSA in the germline V gene. After removal of 4 bases from V and 8 bases from J, the junction contained 4 bases not matched to a gene. CDR3 length: 14 residues. CDR3 sequence (DNA): TGTGCCAGCAGCTCAACTAGCGGGAGTTATGAGCAGTTCTTC. Translation: CASSSTSGSYEQFF. The whole variable domain, filled in from reference TRBV7-2 and TRBJ2-1, reads GAGVSQSPSNKVTEKGKDVELRCDPISGHTALYWYRQSLGQGLEFLIYFQGNSAPDKSGLPSDRFSAERTGGSVSTLTIQRTQQEDSAVYLCASSSTSGSYEQFFGPGTRLTVL.

About this clone itself: A read error may produce the germline difference seen at one junction end. The gene calls are TRBV7-7 and TRBJ2-1, with 12 bases fitting TRBD2. In germline, CDR1 is SSHAT, CDR2 FNYEAQ (reference sequence). The CDR3 extends over 15 amino acids. This CDR3 reads CASSLLLAGGDEQFF. The DNA of the CDR3 is TGTGCTAGCAGCTTACTTCTAGCGGGAGGGGATGAGCAGTTCTTC.

The chain combines TRBV30 with TRBJ2-6, with D perhaps matching TRBD2 (6 bases). CDR1 is GTSNPN and CDR2 is SVGIG in the germline V gene (reference sequence). The V end lost 5 bases, the J end lost 4 bases, and 18 bases lay between the germline ends. This CDR3 has 16 residues. DNA of the CDR3: TGTGCCTGGGGGGGGAACAGACACCCCGGGGCCAACGTCCTGACTTTC. Translation: CAWGGNRHPGANVLTF.

Only a few counts were recorded for this clone. The same CDR3 arises from other DNA sequences in this sample as well. The chain couples TRBV6-2 or TRBV6-3 to TRBJ2-7; D remains unclear. Deletions cut 2 bases from V and 2 bases from J, with 1 base between. The CDR3 contains 11 residues. Germline V lookup: CDR1 MNHEY, CDR2 SVGEGT. The CDR3 region is CASSYPYEQYF. The CDR3 DNA reads TGTGCCAGCAGTTACCCCTACGAGCAGTACTTC.

This clone was recorded once. CDR3 DNA sequence: TGTGCCAGCAGCTCATTGGACAGTGCCTACGAGCAGTACTTC. Residues: CASSSLDSAYEQYF. This sequence joins TRBV3-1 (or the pseudogene TRBV3-2) and TRBJ2-7; weak D call: TRBD1 (6 bases). Trimming removed 5 bases from V and 2 bases from J, with 13 bases in between. The CDR3 has 14 amino acids. In germline, CDR1 is LGHDT, CDR2 YNNKEL (reference sequence).

In the case of this clone: This may be a read error, as it is one base from a much larger clone. This chain uses TRBV6-5 with TRBJ2-5, with TRBD1 matching 9 bases. The CDR3 consists of 14 residues. The V segment lost 5 bases and the J segment 5 bases; nucleotides outside the gene matches: 6. Germline CDR1 reads MNHEY; CDR2 reads SVGAGI. CDR3 in DNA: TGTGCCAGCAGTACGACAGGGGGAGGGGAGACCCAGTACTTC. Translation: CASSTTGGGETQYF.

The genes are TRBV4-3 and TRBJ2-7; TRBD2 might be the D (5 bases). CDR1 and CDR2 from the germline V gene are LGHNA and YSLEER. This CDR3 spans 15 amino acids. Trimming took 1 base from V and 3 from J, leaving 13 bases between them. The DNA for the CDR3 is TGCGCCAGCAGCCAAGGAGGTCACGGGATCTACGAGCAGTACTTC. This gives the protein CASSQGGHGIYEQYF.

The chain is built from TRBV5-1 and TRBJ2-1; D ambiguous. The CDR3 sequence is 11 residues long. V gave up 7 bases and J gave up 8 bases, with 10 bases separating them. Germline assignment: CDR1 SGHRS and CDR2 YFSETQ. CDR3 in DNA: TGCGCCAGCTTGGTCGATCATGAGCAGTTCTTC. Encoded protein: CASLVDHEQFF. Combining the CDR3 with reference TRBV5-1 and TRBJ2-1 gives the whole variable domain KAGVTQTPRYLIKTRGQQVTLSCSPISGHRSVSWYQQTPGQGLQFLFEYFSETQRNKGNFPGRFSGRQFSNSRSEMNVSTLELGDSALYLCASLVDHEQFFGPGTRLTVL.

The gene calls are TRBV5-1 and TRBJ2-7, with 9 bases fitting TRBD1. The CDR3 covers 14 residues. CDR1 is SGHRS and CDR2 is YFSETQ in the germline V gene. V shed 7 bases, J shed 0 bases, and the junction held 5 bases outside the gene matches. Written as DNA, the CDR3 is TGCGCCAGCCGCGGACAGGGGAGCTCCTACGAGCAGTACTTC. Amino acids: CASRGQGSSYEQYF.